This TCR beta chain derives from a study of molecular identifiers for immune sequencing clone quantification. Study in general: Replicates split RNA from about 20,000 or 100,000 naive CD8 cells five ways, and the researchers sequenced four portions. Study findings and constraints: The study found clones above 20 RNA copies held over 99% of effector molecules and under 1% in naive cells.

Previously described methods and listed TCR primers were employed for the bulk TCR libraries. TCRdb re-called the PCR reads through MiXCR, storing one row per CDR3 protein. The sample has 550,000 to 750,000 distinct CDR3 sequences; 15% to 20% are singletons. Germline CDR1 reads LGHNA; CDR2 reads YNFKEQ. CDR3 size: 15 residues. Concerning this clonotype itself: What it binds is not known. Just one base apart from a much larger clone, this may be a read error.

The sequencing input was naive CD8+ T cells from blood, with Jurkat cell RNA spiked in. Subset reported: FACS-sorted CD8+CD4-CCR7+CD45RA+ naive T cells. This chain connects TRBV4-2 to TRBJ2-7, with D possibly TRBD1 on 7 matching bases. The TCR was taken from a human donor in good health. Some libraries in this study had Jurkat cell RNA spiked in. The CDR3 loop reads CASGQGDWQTYEQYF. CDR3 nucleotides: TGTGCCAGCGGCCAGGGGGACTGGCAGACCTACGAGCAGTACTTC.